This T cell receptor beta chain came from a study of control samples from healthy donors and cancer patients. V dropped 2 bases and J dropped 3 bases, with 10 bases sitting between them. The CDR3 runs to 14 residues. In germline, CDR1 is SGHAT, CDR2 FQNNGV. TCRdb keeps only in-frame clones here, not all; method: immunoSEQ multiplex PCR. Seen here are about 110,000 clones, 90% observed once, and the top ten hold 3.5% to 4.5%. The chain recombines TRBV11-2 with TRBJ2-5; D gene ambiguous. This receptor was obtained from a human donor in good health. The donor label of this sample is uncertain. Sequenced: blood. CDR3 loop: CASSLFGQEETQYF. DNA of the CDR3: TGTGCCAGCAGCTTATTTGGGCAGGAAGAGACCCAGTACTTC.